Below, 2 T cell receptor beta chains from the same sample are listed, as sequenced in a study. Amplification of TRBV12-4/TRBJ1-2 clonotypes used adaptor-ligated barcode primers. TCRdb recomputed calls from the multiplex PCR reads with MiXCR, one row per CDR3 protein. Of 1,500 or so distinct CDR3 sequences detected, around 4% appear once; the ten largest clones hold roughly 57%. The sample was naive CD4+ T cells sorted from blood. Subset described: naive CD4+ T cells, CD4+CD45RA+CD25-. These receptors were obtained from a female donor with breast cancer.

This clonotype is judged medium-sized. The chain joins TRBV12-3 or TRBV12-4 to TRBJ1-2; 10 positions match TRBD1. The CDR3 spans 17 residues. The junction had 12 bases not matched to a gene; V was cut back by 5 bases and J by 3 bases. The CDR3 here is CASSPRPTGTGDYGYTF. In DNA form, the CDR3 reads TGTGCCAGCAGTCCTCGCCCTACCGGGACAGGGGACTATGGCTACACCTTC.

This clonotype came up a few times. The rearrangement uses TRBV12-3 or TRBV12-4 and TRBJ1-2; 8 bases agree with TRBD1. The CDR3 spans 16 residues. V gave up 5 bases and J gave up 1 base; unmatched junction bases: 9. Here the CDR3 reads CASSPVGQGVNYGYTF. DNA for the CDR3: TGTGCCAGCAGTCCCGTCGGACAGGGAGTTAACTATGGCTACACCTTC.